Below are 10 T cell receptor beta chains sequenced from a single sample in a study of CD8 T cells in ankylosing spondylitis. TCRdb used MiXCR to reprocess the 5' RACE reads, holding one entry per CDR3 protein. The table lists 250,000 to 350,000 distinct CDR3 sequences, less than 25% of them singletons. Source material: blood, either unsorted or a sorted T cell fraction (not recorded which). These receptor sequences come from a female donor with ankylosing spondylitis or in good health (not recorded which).

The chain carries TRBV6-2 or TRBV6-3 and TRBJ2-6; a weak D match, TRBD2 (6 bases). This CDR3 is built from 14 residues. V lost 8 bases and J lost 0, with 8 bases in between. From germline, CDR1 is MNHEY and CDR2 SVGEGT. The CDR3 bases are TGTGCCAGCCGGGGGACCTCTGGGGCCAACGTCCTGACTTTC. This gives the protein CASRGTSGANVLTF.

This clonotype was observed many times. The genes are TRBV7-2 and TRBJ2-1, with 9 positions matching TRBD2. With 2 bases clipped from V and 3 bases from J, the junction kept 11 bases outside the gene matches. CDR1 is SGHTA, CDR2 FQGNSA, per germline. The CDR3 is 18 residues long. Here the CDR3 DNA reads TGTGCCAGCAGCTTACGCGGAGGTGGGACTAGCCTCTACAATGAGCAGTTCTTC. This codes for CASSLRGGGTSLYNEQFF.

This clonotype was found a few times. V usage is TRBV28 and J usage is TRBJ2-7; TRBD2 agrees at 8 bases. J lost 3 bases, V lost 6 bases, and 4 bases had no gene match. The CDR3 loop spans 13 amino acids. CDR1 and CDR2 from the germline V gene are MDHEN and SYDVKM. This chain's CDR3 is CASRSLADYEQYF. Written as DNA, the CDR3 is TGTGCCAGCAGGTCACTAGCGGACTACGAGCAGTACTTC. The whole variable domain, remainder taken from reference TRBV28 and TRBJ2-7, is DVKVTQSSRYLVKRTGEKVFLECVQDMDHENMFWYRQDPGLGLRLIYFSYDVKMKEKGDIPEGYSVSREKKERFSLILESASTNQTSMYLCASRSLADYEQYFGPGTRLTVT.

This clonotype was seen only a few times. V usage is TRBV5-1 and J usage is TRBJ2-7; D not certain. This CDR3 region has 13 residues. V was clipped by 7 bases and J by 3 bases, with 14 bases between them. Germline V gene sequence: CDR1 SGHRS, CDR2 YFSETQ. The CDR3 loop is CASSYGEDYEQYF. The CDR3 DNA reads TGCGCCAGCTCCTATGGAGAAGACTACGAGCAGTACTTC.

The chain's CDR3 is CSVADRGSTEAFF. The CDR3 DNA is TGCAGCGTTGCGGACAGGGGGAGCACTGAAGCTTTCTTT. This chain uses TRBV29-1 with TRBJ1-1, with 10 bases that match TRBD1. Trimming cost V 4 bases and J 4 bases; bases outside gene matches: 3. The CDR3 contains 13 residues. Germline-derived CDR1 and CDR2 are SQVTM and ANQGSEA.

This clonotype was seen a handful of times. V gene TRBV6-2 or TRBV6-3 combines with J gene TRBJ2-3; a weak D match, TRBD2 (6 bases). Trimming took off 0 bases at V and 13 bases at J, with 14 bases between the two ends. CDR1 and CDR2 (germline): MNHEY, SVGEGT. There are 13 residues in the CDR3. The CDR3 DNA reads as TGTGCCAGCAGTTACTCCGGCGGAACGGGAGAGTATTTT. Protein: CASSYSGGTGEYF.

This clonotype was seen only a few times. The rearrangement joins TRBV12-3 or TRBV12-4 to TRBJ2-7, with 12 bases fitting TRBD2. The junction had 9 bases not matched to a gene; V was cut back by 7 bases and J by 5 bases. The CDR3 runs to 15 residues. The DNA of the CDR3 is TGTGCCAGCACCCCTAGCGGGAGGGCCTCTGACGAGCAGTACTTC. Amino acid sequence: CASTPSGRASDEQYF.

The sample holds a few counts of this clonotype. The V and J genes are TRBV2 and TRBJ2-2; 9 bases fit TRBD1. V lost 4 bases, J lost 6 bases, and 6 bases stayed unmatched. This CDR3 is built from 15 residues. The germline gives CDR1 SNHLY, CDR2 FYNNEI. The CDR3 reads CASSVRGQGAGELFF. The CDR3 nucleotides are TGTGCCAGCAGTGTTAGGGGACAGGGTGCCGGGGAGCTGTTTTTT.

This clonotype was observed a handful of times. This chain links TRBV2 with TRBJ2-7; no reliable D call. Trimming stripped 6 bases from V and 2 bases from J, with 11 bases between. This CDR3 region has 13 residues. From germline, CDR1 is SNHLY and CDR2 FYNNEI. The CDR3 DNA reads TGTGCCAGCAGAATGAACTTTGCCTACGAGCAGTACTTC. Amino acids: CASRMNFAYEQYF.

This clonotype showed up just a few times. The rearrangement links TRBV7-2 to TRBJ2-3; 7 bases match TRBD2. V lost 5 bases, J lost 6 bases, and 14 bases stayed unmatched. CDR3 length: 16 amino acids. Germline loops: CDR1 SGHTA, CDR2 FQGNSA. The CDR3 protein is CASSPGAPLALDTQYF. CDR3 nucleotide sequence: TGTGCCAGCAGCCCTGGGGCCCCACTAGCGTTGGATACGCAGTATTTT. Looking up the rest from reference TRBV7-2 and TRBJ2-3 gives the full variable domain: GAGVSQSPSNKVTEKGKDVELRCDPISGHTALYWYRQSLGQGLEFLIYFQGNSAPDKSGLPSDRFSAERTGGSVSTLTIQRTQQEDSAVYLCASSPGAPLALDTQYFGPGTRLTVL.